A single sample gave rise to the 27 T cell receptor beta chains below, sequenced in a study of OX40 agonist ivuxolimab in advanced cancers. Here immunoSEQ multiplex PCR was the method, and the copy in TCRdb shows in-frame clones only, minus some. The sample lists tens of thousands of clones, 65% to 85% occurring once. The material was CD4+ or CD8+ T cells sorted from blood, obtained in a trial of the OX40 agonist ivuxolimab. These receptors originate from an adult with an advanced solid tumor such as melanoma, head and neck, liver or kidney cancer.

This clone has more than one count but fewer than ten. The chain joins TRBV25-1 to TRBJ1-2; D uncertain. Trimming cost V 1 base and J 4 bases, with 13 bases left between them. Germline assignment: CDR1 MGHDK and CDR2 SYGVNS. The CDR3 length is 15 residues. The CDR3 DNA reads as TGTGCCAGCAGTGAATCGGGTAGTCGTGTCTATGGCTACACCTTC. It codes for CASSESGSRVYGYTF.

This clone was seen a few times. This sequence joins TRBV7-9 and TRBJ1-2, with 11 bases fitting TRBD1. CDR1 is SEHNR and CDR2 is FQNEAQ in the germline V gene (reference sequence). V trimming: 5 bases; J trimming: 5 bases; junction bases outside the gene matches: 7. The CDR3 extends over 15 amino acids. The CDR3 region has the DNA TGTGCCAGCAGCCAAGGGACAGGGGGAGAGTATGGCTACACCTTC. Amino acids: CASSQGTGGEYGYTF.

This sequence joins TRBV4-3 and TRBJ1-2; D gene uncertain. V lost 0 bases and J 5 bases, leaving 13 bases between the germline ends. The CDR3 spans 15 residues. Germline lookup yields CDR1 LGHNA and CDR2 YSLEER. The CDR3 DNA sequence: TGCGCCAGCAGCCAAGAGTTTGCGAGAGGGTATGGCTACACCTTC. It codes for CASSQEFARGYGYTF.

V usage is TRBV29-1 and J usage is TRBJ2-6; D may be TRBD1 (5 bases). Germline V gives CDR1 SQVTM, CDR2 ANQGSEA. V dropped 3 bases and J dropped 0 bases, with 9 bases sitting between them. This CDR3 is built from 15 residues. CDR3 nucleotide sequence: TGCAGCGTTGACCTTAGGGGCTCTGGGGCCAACGTCCTGACTTTC. Translation gives CSVDLRGSGANVLTF.

The J gene is TRBJ1-2, the V gene TRBV6-1; D unclear. There are 13 residues in the CDR3. The germline V gene has CDR1 MNHNS and CDR2 SASEGT. V shed 6 bases and J shed 2 bases, with 10 bases lying between them. DNA of the CDR3: TGTGCCAGCAGGAGGGTAGGCAACTATGGCTACACCTTC. Its protein product is CASRRVGNYGYTF.

The chain couples TRBV19 to TRBJ2-5; 7 positions match TRBD2. Trimming at V came to 4 bases and at J to 3 bases, leaving 5 bases not matched to a gene. Per germline, CDR1 LNHDA and CDR2 SQIVND (reference sequence). This CDR3 spans 14 amino acids. The CDR3 DNA reads TGTGCCAGTAGTACGGGGGGACTAAAAGAGACCCAGTACTTC. This sequence encodes CASSTGGLKETQYF.

The rearrangement links TRBV6-5 to TRBJ1-2, with a weak D call TRBD1 (6 bases). This CDR3 spans 15 amino acids. Germline assignment: CDR1 MNHEY and CDR2 SVGAGI. Trimming pared 0 bases from V and 9 bases from J, leaving 17 bases between. The CDR3 spells CASSYSGYRDRSYTF. CDR3 nucleotides: TGTGCCAGCAGTTACTCGGGCTACAGGGATCGCAGCTACACCTTC.

This clone was recorded once. The V and J genes are TRBV7-8 and TRBJ2-7; D call uncertain. V was trimmed by 5 bases and J by 2 bases, leaving 16 bases between them. The CDR3 runs to 15 residues. The V gene's germline CDR1 is SGHVS and CDR2 FQNEAQ. The DNA of the CDR3 is TGTGCCAGCAGCCCACTGGCAGTTAGCCCCTACGAGCAGTACTTC. Its protein product is CASSPLAVSPYEQYF.

The chain is built from TRBV7-8 and TRBJ2-5; 9 bases agree with TRBD2. The CDR3 contains 16 residues. With V trimmed by 5 bases and J by 3 bases, 10 bases remained unmatched. In germline, CDR1 is SGHVS, CDR2 FQNEAQ. The CDR3 DNA reads as TGTGCCAGCAGCCGAAATGCCGGGACTAGCAAAGAGACCCAGTACTTC. This encodes CASSRNAGTSKETQYF.

The genes are TRBV7-8 and TRBJ1-2; 9 bases match TRBD1. Germline loops: CDR1 SGHVS, CDR2 FQNEAQ. The CDR3 has 14 amino acids. Unmatched junction bases numbered 5, after V lost 5 bases and J lost 4 bases. CDR3 bases: TGTGCCAGCAGCCCAGGGACAGGGACCTATGGCTACACCTTC. Translation gives CASSPGTGTYGYTF. The full variable domain, rest sourced from reference TRBV7-8 and TRBJ1-2, is GAGVSQSPRYKVAKRGQDVALRCDPISGHVSLFWYQQALGQGPEFLTYFQNEAQLDKSGLPSDRFFAERPEGSVSTLKIQRTQQEDSAVYLCASSPGTGTYGYTFGSGTRLTVV.

The V and J genes are TRBV7-8 and TRBJ2-7; TRBD2 aligns across 11 bases. The CDR3 loop spans 15 amino acids. V lost 2 bases and J lost 2; bases outside the gene matches: 2. Germline CDR1 is SGHVS and CDR2 is FQNEAQ. The CDR3 spells CASSLSSGRPYEQYF. The CDR3 DNA follows: TGTGCCAGCAGCTTATCTAGCGGGAGGCCCTACGAGCAGTACTTC.

The chain employs TRBV5-1 and TRBJ1-1, with D possibly TRBD1 on 6 matching bases. Germline V CDR1 and CDR2: SGHRS, YFSETQ. The CDR3 runs to 15 residues. V was shortened by 4 bases and J by 3 bases, with 16 bases between the two germline ends. The CDR3, as DNA: TGCGCCAGCAGCCTCCGGGGGGCGAGGTACACTGAAGCTTTCTTT. It is translated as CASSLRGARYTEAFF.

The chain joins TRBV19 to TRBJ1-1; TRBD1 matches at 8 bases. Germline V gene data show CDR1 as LNHDA and CDR2 as SQIVND (reference sequence). CDR3 length equals 13 residues. V shed 7 bases and J 6 bases; nucleotides not matched to a gene: 7. In nucleotides, the CDR3 is TGTGCCAGTACCCGGATACAGGGGGCTGAAGCTTTCTTT. It codes for CASTRIQGAEAFF.

The CDR3 here is CAISDREGSYEQYF. CDR3 nucleotide sequence: TGTGCCATCAGTGACAGGGAGGGGTCCTACGAGCAGTACTTC. The V and J genes are TRBV10-3 and TRBJ2-7, with 7 nucleotides matching TRBD2. The CDR3 consists of 14 residues. The V and J ends lost 3 bases and 1 base, in that order; junction bases with no gene match: 3. Germline V gene sequence: CDR1 ENHRY, CDR2 SYGVKD.

V usage is TRBV5-6 and J usage is TRBJ1-2; D may be TRBD1 (5 bases). Germline V gene data show CDR1 as SGHDT and CDR2 as YYEEEE. The ends were cut back, 1 base at V and 5 bases at J, with 6 bases in the middle. This CDR3 spans 12 amino acids. DNA for the CDR3: TGTGCCAGCAGCTTGCAGGGTTATGGCTACACCTTC. Its translation: CASSLQGYGYTF. Drawing the rest from reference TRBV5-6 and TRBJ1-2, the complete variable domain is DAGVTQSPTHLIKTRGQQVTLRCSPKSGHDTVSWYQQALGQGPQFIFQYYEEEERQRGNFPDRFSGHQFPNYSSELNVNALLLGDSALYLCASSLQGYGYTFGSGTRLTVV.

J is TRBJ1-2 and V is TRBV6-5; D perhaps matches TRBD1 (5 bases). V lost 5 bases, J lost 4 bases, and 11 bases lay in between. The CDR3 is made up of 13 amino acids. Germline CDR1 and CDR2: MNHEY and SVGAGI. CDR3 region: CASSAWGGYGYTF. CDR3 in DNA: TGTGCCAGCAGTGCCTGGGGGGGCTATGGCTACACCTTC.

V gene TRBV19 combines with J gene TRBJ2-2; no clear D. The ends were cut back, 5 bases at V and 5 bases at J, with 9 bases in the middle. Germline V gene lookup returns CDR1 LNHDA and CDR2 SQIVND (reference sequence). The CDR3 contains 13 residues. The CDR3 DNA sequence: TGTGCCAGTAGTCTCCGCGAGACCGGGGAGCTGTTTTTT. This translates into CASSLRETGELFF.

The chain combines TRBV6-5 with TRBJ2-7; 10 bases align to TRBD2. V shed 8 bases and J 3 bases; nucleotides not matched to a gene: 7. This CDR3 region has 14 residues. The V gene's germline CDR1 is MNHEY and CDR2 SVGAGI. CDR3 sequence reads: CASESGGAGYEQYF. The CDR3 region has the DNA TGTGCCAGCGAAAGCGGGGGGGCAGGCTACGAGCAGTACTTC.

The chain uses TRBV11-3 and TRBJ2-3; TRBD2 agrees at 7 bases. Germline CDR1 and CDR2: SGHNT and YENEEA. V dropped 3 bases and J dropped 1; count of bases not matched to a gene: 4. The CDR3 consists of 15 residues. CDR3 nucleotides: TGTGCCAGCAGCTTTCGCGGGAGAGGCACAGATACGCAGTATTTT. Translated, it gives CASSFRGRGTDTQYF.

The V and J genes are TRBV19 and TRBJ1-5, with TRBD1 matching 8 bases. Per germline, CDR1 LNHDA and CDR2 SQIVND (reference sequence). This CDR3 has 15 residues. The V gene end was trimmed by 6 bases and the J gene end by 4 bases; junction bases not matched to a gene: 8. The CDR3 sequence is CASRLGQGGNQPQHF. CDR3 coding DNA: TGTGCCAGTAGATTAGGACAGGGAGGAAATCAGCCCCAGCATTTT.

The chain links TRBV6-5 to TRBJ2-5, with D tentatively TRBD1 (5 bases). CDR1 is MNHEY and CDR2 is SVGAGI in the germline V gene. V was cut by 0 bases and J by 5 bases, with 13 bases left in between. There are 15 residues in the CDR3. CDR3 sequence: CASSYSMGRVETQYF. CDR3 bases: TGTGCCAGCAGTTACTCGATGGGCAGGGTGGAGACCCAGTACTTC.

This chain uses TRBV5-8 with TRBJ2-1, with 10 bases fitting TRBD1. CDR1 is SGHTS, CDR2 YDEGEE, per germline. The J segment lost 7 bases and the V segment lost 0 bases, leaving 4 bases of the junction unmatched. The CDR3 consists of 15 residues. The CDR3: CASSLETGGWNEQFF. In DNA form, the CDR3 reads TGTGCCAGCAGCTTGGAGACAGGGGGCTGGAATGAGCAGTTCTTC.

This clone was detected only a few times. V gene TRBV18 combines with J gene TRBJ1-1; D unclear. CDR1 KGHSH and CDR2 LQKENI come from the germline V gene. The CDR3 extends over 13 amino acids. V was clipped by 5 bases and J by 1 base, with 8 bases between them. The CDR3 nucleotides are TGTGCCAGCTCAGCAGCAGGGAACACTGAAGCTTTCTTT. Protein sequence: CASSAAGNTEAFF. The full variable domain, rest sourced from reference TRBV18 and TRBJ1-1, is NAGVMQNPRHLVRRRGQEARLRCSPMKGHSHVYWYRQLPEEGLKFMVYLQKENIIDESGMPKERFSAEFPKEGPSILRIQQVVRGDSAAYFCASSAAGNTEAFFGQGTRLTVV.

This chain links TRBV29-1 with TRBJ1-2, with D perhaps matching TRBD1 (5 bases). Deletions cut 1 base from V and 2 bases from J, with 14 bases between. Germline V gene lookup returns CDR1 SQVTM and CDR2 ANQGSEA. The CDR3 is 15 amino acids. The CDR3 loop is CSVEAPRGLNYGYTF. The CDR3 coding sequence is TGCAGCGTTGAAGCTCCGAGGGGCCTCAACTATGGCTACACCTTC.

V is TRBV30 and J is TRBJ1-4; D gene uncertain. Deletions cut 2 bases from V and 8 bases from J, with 9 bases between. Per the germline V gene, CDR1 is GTSNPN and CDR2 is SVGIG (reference sequence). This CDR3 contains 12 residues. The CDR3 bases are TGTGCCTGGAGTATTATAGGGGAAAAACTGTTTTTT. It yields the protein CAWSIIGEKLFF.

This clone was detected only once. J is TRBJ1-1 and V is TRBV18; D unclear. CDR1 and CDR2 (germline): KGHSH, LQKENI. V was clipped by 3 bases and J by 2 bases, with 7 bases between them. The CDR3 has 13 residues. Written as DNA, the CDR3 is TGTGCCAGCTCACCCAGCCTCAACACTGAAGCTTTCTTT. The encoded protein is CASSPSLNTEAFF.

The chain joins TRBV7-9 to TRBJ2-4; 9 nucleotides match TRBD2. V lost 5 bases and J lost 0; bases outside the gene matches: 2. Germline CDR1 SEHNR, CDR2 FQNEAQ (reference sequence). This CDR3 is built from 15 residues. The CDR3 here is CASSPSGAAKNIQYF. CDR3 nucleotide sequence: TGTGCCAGCAGCCCTAGCGGGGCAGCCAAAAACATTCAGTACTTC.